This is a list of T cell receptor beta chains from one sample in a study of blood T cells in healthy people across ages. From the 5' RACE reads, TCRdb called clonotypes with MiXCR, one entry per CDR3 protein. The table lists 720,000 or so distinct CDR3 sequences, roughly 41% of them singletons. Sequencing used blood. All receptors derive from a man aged 80 or over in good health. Both conserved end residues are part of each CDR3. D genes are given only for firm matches. Some rows have no size entry. The others give once, few or many, or a class for an expanded clone.

>TRBV5-1|-|-|TRBJ2-2
TGCGCCAGCAGCGCCGCACAGGGATCCGGGGAGCTGTTTTTT
CASSAAQGSGELFF
>TRBV6-5|-|TRBD2|TRBJ2-1
TGTGCCAGCAGGTCGACTAGCCCGAACCGAGGCAATGAGCAGTTCTTC
CASRSTSPNRGNEQFF
>TRBV29-1|few|-|TRBJ2-1
TGCAGCGTGGGGCCTGTGGCAGGGCGCAATGAGCAGTTCTTC
CSVGPVAGRNEQFF
>TRBV28|-|-|TRBJ2-7
TGTGCCAGCAGTTTCGGTGGGCCCCCCTACGAGCAGTACTTC
CASSFGGPPYEQYF
>TRBV5-6|-|-|TRBJ1-2
TGTGCCAGCAGCTTGGAGCAATCAACCCCAGGCTACACCTTC
CASSLEQSTPGYTF
>TRBV3-1|few|TRBD2|TRBJ2-1
TGTGCCAGCAGCCCGTTTCGCGGGGGGGCCAATGAGCAGTTCTTC
CASSPFRGGANEQFF
>TRBV7-9|few|TRBD2|TRBJ2-7
TGTGCCAGCAGCTTAGCCCGTAGCGGGAGGGTTACATGGCAGTACTTC
CASSLARSGRVTWQYF
>TRBV27|few|-|TRBJ2-7
TGTGCCAGCAGTTTACGCGACGCAGGTCCTGAGCAGTACTTC
CASSLRDAGPEQYF
>TRBV5-6|few|TRBD1|TRBJ2-7
TGTGCCAGCAGCAGGGTGGGACAGCCCTTCTACGAGCAGTACTTC
CASSRVGQPFYEQYF
>TRBV4-3|many|TRBD2|TRBJ2-5
TGCGCCAGCCGCGGGGGAGAGACCCAGTACTTC
CASRGGETQYF
>TRBV11-2|many|-|TRBJ2-3
TGTGCCAGCAGCTTAAGCACCCGCACAGATACGCAGTATTTT
CASSLSTRTDTQYF
>TRBV7-9|-|-|TRBJ2-5
TGTGCCAGCAGTCTACACGGGGAGACCCAGTACTTC
CASSLHGETQYF
>TRBV19|-|-|TRBJ2-1
TGTGCCAGTAGTAAAACCGGGACCTATGGTGAGCAGTTCTTC
CASSKTGTYGEQFF
>TRBV7-2|-|TRBD1|TRBJ2-1
TGTGCCAGCAGCTTACGTAAAGGACAGGGCTGGGGTGAGCAGTTCTTC
CASSLRKGQGWGEQFF
>TRBV4-2|many|-|TRBJ2-1
TGTGCCAGCAGCCAGGTTGGACGAAGTGAGCAGTTCTTC
CASSQVGRSEQFF
>TRBV5-1|few|-|TRBJ2-1
TGCGCCAGCACTACGGGGGCGCTCCATGAGCAGTTCTTC
CASTTGALHEQFF
>TRBV3-1|few|TRBD1|TRBJ1-1
TGTGCCAGCAGCCAACATGGACAGGGTGGTCACACTGAAGCTTTCTTT
CASSQHGQGGHTEAFF